Each of the 16 T cell receptor beta chains below was sequenced from the same sample in a study of blood T cell repertoires in COVID-19. Method: immunoSEQ multiplex PCR; TCRdb's copy keeps in-frame clones and lacks some. The table records around 100,000 clones, about 90% of them present only once. The sample was peripheral blood. These receptor sequences come from a man aged 50 to 59 with acute or convalescent COVID-19.

J is TRBJ2-1 and V is TRBV5-1, with 13 bases that match TRBD2. Germline V gene sequence: CDR1 SGHRS, CDR2 YFSETQ. This CDR3 contains 17 residues. V was pared by 4 bases and J by 10 bases, with 14 bases of the junction left unmatched. In DNA, the CDR3 is TGCGCCAGCAGCCCGTTAACCGGGACTAGCGGGACTCGCGAGCAGTTCTTC. It yields the protein CASSPLTGTSGTREQFF.

This clone was found once. The chain links TRBV5-5 to TRBJ1-6, with D maybe TRBD1 (6 bases). V was pared by 0 bases and J by 5 bases, with 12 bases between. Germline V gene sequence: CDR1 SGHKS, CDR2 YYEKEE (reference sequence). CDR3 length equals 16 residues. In DNA form, the CDR3 reads TGTGCCAGCAGCTTGGACGGGACACCGAATAATTCACCCCTCCACTTT. Translation gives CASSLDGTPNNSPLHF.

The V gene is TRBV24-1, the J gene TRBJ2-2, with 8 bases identical to TRBD1. The trim removed 2 bases at V and 4 bases at J, leaving 11 bases unmatched. Germline V lookup: CDR1 KGHDR, CDR2 SFDVKD. The CDR3 length is 18 residues. The CDR3 DNA follows: TGTGCCACCAGTGATTCCCGCAGGGGGCGGCGAGGCACCGGGGAGCTGTTTTTT. It yields the protein CATSDSRRGRRGTGELFF.

This chain uses TRBV12-3 or TRBV12-4 with TRBJ2-7; TRBD2 matches 10 bases. The V segment lost 5 bases and the J segment 6 bases; nucleotides outside the gene matches: 4. This CDR3 has 13 residues. CDR3 amino acids: CASSPLAGGEQYF. DNA for the CDR3: TGTGCCAGCAGTCCCTTAGCGGGAGGCGAGCAGTACTTC.

This rearrangement joins TRBV29-1 to TRBJ2-7, with 10 bases aligning to TRBD2. This CDR3 has 15 amino acids. V lost 7 bases, J lost 2 bases, and 11 bases stayed unmatched. In germline, CDR1 is SQVTM, CDR2 ANQGSEA. The chain's CDR3 is CSAAGGLAGAYEQYF. The CDR3 region has the DNA TGCAGCGCCGCCGGGGGGCTAGCGGGAGCCTACGAGCAGTACTTC.

This clone appeared a single time. V and J are TRBV11-2 and TRBJ2-1, with TRBD2 identical over 12 bases. Looked up from germline, CDR1 is SGHAT and CDR2 is FQNNGV. The length of the CDR3 is 19 residues. V gave up 1 base and J gave up 9 bases; unmatched junction bases: 16. The DNA of the CDR3 is TGTGCCAGCAGCTTAGTCTTCCTAGCGGGAGGGCCGGGTTCGCTTGAGCAGTTCTTC. This gives the protein CASSLVFLAGGPGSLEQFF.

This clone occurred once. The chain employs TRBV10-2 and TRBJ2-1, with unresolved D. V lost 2 bases to trimming and J lost 7 bases, with 6 bases between them. The CDR3 is 12 residues long. Germline V gene data show CDR1 as WSHSY and CDR2 as SAAADI. The CDR3 protein is CASSENSNEQFF. For the CDR3, the DNA is TGCGCCAGCAGTGAGAATTCGAATGAGCAGTTCTTC.

V usage is TRBV5-1 and J usage is TRBJ1-1, with a tentative D call TRBD1 (5 bases). The CDR3 covers 15 residues. Germline V gene sequence: CDR1 SGHRS, CDR2 YFSETQ. The ends were cut back, 0 bases at V and 0 bases at J, with 9 bases in the middle. This chain's CDR3 is CASSLATGLNTEAFF. CDR3 in DNA: TGCGCCAGCAGCTTGGCTACAGGTTTGAACACTGAAGCTTTCTTT.

V gene TRBV19 combines with J gene TRBJ1-4; D not resolved. Trimming left V 3 bases short and J 0 bases short, with 11 bases between. Germline CDR1 is LNHDA and CDR2 is SQIVND (reference sequence). The CDR3 contains 16 residues. CDR3 in DNA: TGTGCCAGTAGTATCCAACGCTCGGCAACTAATGAAAAACTGTTTTTT. This translates into CASSIQRSATNEKLFF.

The rearrangement joins TRBV5-1 to TRBJ2-6; D uncertain. Deletions cut 1 base from V and 0 bases from J, with 5 bases between. Germline CDR1 reads SGHRS; CDR2 reads YFSETQ. The CDR3 spans 15 residues. CDR3 protein: CASSLTGSGANVLTF. CDR3 DNA sequence: TGCGCCAGCAGCTTGACCGGCTCTGGGGCCAACGTCCTGACTTTC.

V and J are TRBV27 and TRBJ1-1, with D possibly being TRBD1 (5 bases). The germline V and J ends were trimmed by 4 bases and 1 base, with 13 bases remaining between them. The CDR3 extends over 15 amino acids. From germline, CDR1 is MNHEY and CDR2 SMNVEV (reference sequence). The CDR3 protein is CASSWGRQPNTEAFF. The CDR3 bases are TGTGCCAGCAGTTGGGGCCGACAGCCGAACACTGAAGCTTTCTTT.

The DNA for the CDR3 is TGTGCCTGGGTCCGGGCGGGTCGTCAAGAGACCCAGTACTTC. This sequence encodes CAWVRAGRQETQYF. This chain uses TRBV30 with TRBJ2-5; tentatively, D is TRBD2 (5 bases). Trimming took off 5 bases at V and 2 bases at J, with 15 bases between the two ends. CDR3 size: 14 residues. Germline values: CDR1 GTSNPN, CDR2 SVGIG (reference sequence). Together with reference TRBV30 and TRBJ2-5, the CDR3 gives the full variable domain: SQTIHQWPATLVQPVGSPLSLECTVEGTSNPNLYWYRQAAGRGLQLLFYSVGIGQISSEVPQNLSASRPQDRQFILSSKKLLLSDSGFYLCAWVRAGRQETQYFGPGTRLLVL.

The chain is built from TRBV2 and TRBJ2-6; D not certain. Per the germline V gene, CDR1 is SNHLY and CDR2 is FYNNEI. V lost 6 bases to trimming and J lost 0 bases, with 9 bases between them. The CDR3 length is 15 residues. Here the CDR3 DNA reads TGTGCCAGCAGATTCAGGAACTCTGGGGCCAACGTCCTGACTTTC. It codes for CASRFRNSGANVLTF.

Comments on this clone: The same CDR3 also results from other DNA sequences found in this sample. This chain joins TRBV28 and TRBJ2-7, with no clear D. The ends were cut back, 6 bases at V and 0 bases at J, with 6 bases in the middle. The CDR3 runs 12 residues. Germline values: CDR1 MDHEN, CDR2 SYDVKM. The CDR3 reads CASSLSSYEQYF. For the CDR3, the DNA is TGTGCCAGCAGCTTGAGCTCCTACGAGCAGTACTTC.

The CDR3 DNA follows: TGTGCCGGAAGAACTAGCGGGTACAATGAGCAGTTCTTC. Encoded protein: CAGRTSGYNEQFF. The chain joins TRBV28 to TRBJ2-1; 9 nucleotides match TRBD2. The junction had 6 bases not matched to a gene; V was cut back by 11 bases and J by 4 bases. The length of the CDR3 is 13 residues. Looked up from germline, CDR1 is MDHEN and CDR2 is SYDVKM.

The chain recombines TRBV3-1 (or the pseudogene TRBV3-2) with TRBJ2-1; 9 bases line up with TRBD2. The CDR3 contains 14 residues. The germline V gene encodes CDR1 LGHDT and CDR2 YNNKEL (reference sequence). Trimming removed 4 bases from V and 7 bases from J; junction bases left unmatched: 5. CDR3 amino acids: CASSLREGSNEQFF. CDR3 bases: TGTGCCAGCAGCCTGCGGGAGGGCTCGAATGAGCAGTTCTTC.